What follows describes a single T cell receptor beta chain. Produced via immunoSEQ multiplex PCR; TCRdb's table is partial and in-frame only. The sample yields roughly 23,000 clones, about 90% seen once. The data are from a study of T cells in localized non-small cell lung cancer. V was trimmed by 3 bases and J by 3 bases, leaving 17 bases between them. The CDR3 spans 16 residues. Germline V gene sequence: CDR1 SNHLY, CDR2 FYNNEI. The sample in question was peripheral blood, obtained before any cancer treatment. The rearrangement links TRBV2 to TRBJ1-2; D might be TRBD1 (6 bases). The clonotype was recovered from a male donor at least 60 years old with stage I squamous cell lung carcinoma. In DNA form, the CDR3 reads TGTGCCAGCAGTGACACACAGGGAAGGTCGGACTATGGCTACACCTTC. This sequence encodes CASSDTQGRSDYGYTF.